This T cell receptor beta chain was observed in a study of T cell responses to AZD1222 COVID-19 vaccine. The data were produced by immunoSEQ multiplex PCR, yet TCRdb's version contains in-frame clones alone and is incomplete. The table records approximately 130,000 clones, 65% to 90% of them present only once. Study results and limitations: Receipt of two AZD1222 doses was followed by a rise in Spike-specific TCR breadth and depth. Just a handful of AZD1222 recipients were seropositive at baseline. Donors were largely white British and mainly female; clonal diversity was possibly underestimated.

Note on this clone: Its antigen is undetermined.

This receptor was taken from an adult who received the MenACWY meningococcal vaccine as a control. The specimen was peripheral blood, collected 28 days after the second dose of the MenACWY control vaccine.

The DNA of the CDR3 is TGTGCCAGCTCACAAGGGGGGCTTGGGAACACTGAAGCTTTCTTT. This sequence encodes CASSQGGLGNTEAFF. The rearrangement joins TRBV18 to TRBJ1-1, with D perhaps TRBD1 (6 bases). The V end was cut by 4 bases, the J end by 1 base, with 13 bases between. The CDR3 extends over 15 amino acids. Germline V lookup: CDR1 KGHSH, CDR2 LQKENI.